This T cell receptor (beta chain) is from a study of shared clonotypes between healthy human individuals. Adult donors, all healthy and HIV-negative, had no recent acute infections or vaccinations. Some clones are missing from TCRdb's copy, which holds only in-frame ones; the method was immunoSEQ multiplex PCR. In the table there are roughly 1 million clones, about 75% of which are singletons. The J segment lost 4 bases and the V segment lost 2 bases, leaving 3 bases of the junction unmatched. The V gene's germline CDR1 is MNHEY and CDR2 SMNVEV (reference sequence). The CDR3 has 15 residues. The material sequenced was memory CD4+ T cells sorted from blood. Described subset: CD45RA-negative fraction. The rearrangement joins TRBV27 to TRBJ2-2; 8 positions agree with TRBD2. The receptor was derived from a man between 18 and 35 years old in good health. CDR3 nucleotide sequence: TGTGCCAGCAGTTTAAGGCGGGAGGTCACCGGGGAGCTGTTTTTT. The encoded protein is CASSLRREVTGELFF.